The T cell receptor beta chain described here comes from a study of PD-1 blockade in mismatch repair-deficient tumors (dated by TCRdb to 2016 to 2017). Regarding the complete study: Between September 2013 and September 2016, the trial enrolled some 91 consecutive patients with approximately 13 mismatch repair-deficient cancer types, every one of whom had been previously treated and was progressing. Deep sequencing of TCR CDR3 regions was used to track tumor-associated T cell clones in peripheral blood of patients responding to PD-1 blockade. Beyond this particular receptor, the publication reports: Tumor-resident clones, often undetectable in blood before treatment, expanded rapidly after pembrolizumab and then contracted, generally before radiologic responses.

Trimming accounts for 7 bases at V and 2 bases at J, while the number of junction bases matched to no gene is 4. As encoded in the germline V gene (reference sequence), CDR1 is SEHNR while CDR2 is FQNEAQ. The CDR3 goes from the cysteine to the phenylalanine over 13 residues. The entry retains the CDR3 DNA only, 39 bases that are in frame from base 1. Remarks on this clone: What this receptor recognizes is not known. Per-nucleotide qualities are absent, and no much larger clonotype sits a single base away.

Library creation used the immunoSEQ multiplex PCR assay. TCRdb's version of the immuneACCESS table is confined to in-frame rearrangements and falls short of the full clone set. An unresolved V gene accounts for under half of the shortfall where checked; the remainder is of unknown origin. In all, the sample holds some 100,000 clones, and over 75% of those were seen once. The ten top clones hold around 5.8% of the sample. For every enrolled patient, mismatch repair deficiency was confirmed by either polymerase chain reaction or immunohistochemistry. TCR sequencing was carried out for three patients who responded to pembrolizumab therapy. In the phase II trial, pembrolizumab PD-1 blockade was tested prospectively in advanced mismatch repair-deficient cancers, no matter which tissue of origin the cancers came from. Peripheral blood T cell samples were serially collected before and at multiple times after PD-1 blockade was started. Blood sampling time points were reported as weeks after the first dose of pembrolizumab.

The sequence joins TRBV7-9 to TRBJ1-1; 7 bases in the middle match TRBD1. The specimen was peripheral blood, collected approximately 36 weeks after starting pembrolizumab. The sequence came from an adult with mismatch repair-deficient cancer. Here the CDR3 is given as CASNYRGNTEAFF. The sequenced DNA is TGTGCCAGCAACTACAGGGGTAACACTGAAGCTTTCTTT.